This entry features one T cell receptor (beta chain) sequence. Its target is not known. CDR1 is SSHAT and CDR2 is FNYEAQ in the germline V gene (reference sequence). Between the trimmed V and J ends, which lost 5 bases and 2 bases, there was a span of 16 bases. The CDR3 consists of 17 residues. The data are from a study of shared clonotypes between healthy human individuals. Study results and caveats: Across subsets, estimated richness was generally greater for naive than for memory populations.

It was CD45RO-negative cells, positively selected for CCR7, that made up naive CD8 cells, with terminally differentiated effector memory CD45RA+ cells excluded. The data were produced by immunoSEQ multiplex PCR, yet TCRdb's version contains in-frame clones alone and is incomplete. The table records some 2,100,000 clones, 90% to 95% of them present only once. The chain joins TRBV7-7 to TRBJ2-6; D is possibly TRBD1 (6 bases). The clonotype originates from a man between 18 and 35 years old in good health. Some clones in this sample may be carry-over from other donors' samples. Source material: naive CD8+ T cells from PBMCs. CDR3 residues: CASSPSGAVAGANVLTF. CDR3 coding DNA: TGTGCCAGCAGCCCCTCAGGGGCTGTGGCTGGGGCCAACGTCCTGACTTTC.